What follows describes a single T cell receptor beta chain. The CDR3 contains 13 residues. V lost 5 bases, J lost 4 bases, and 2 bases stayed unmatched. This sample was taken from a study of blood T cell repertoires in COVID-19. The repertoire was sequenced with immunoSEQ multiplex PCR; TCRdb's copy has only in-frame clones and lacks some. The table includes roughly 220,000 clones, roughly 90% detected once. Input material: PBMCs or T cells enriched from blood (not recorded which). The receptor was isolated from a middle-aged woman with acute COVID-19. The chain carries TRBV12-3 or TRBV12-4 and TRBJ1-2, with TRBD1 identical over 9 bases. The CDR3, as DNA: TGTGCCAGCAGTAGACAGGGGGGCTATGGCTACACCTTC. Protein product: CASSRQGGYGYTF.